This T cell receptor beta chain came from a study of T cell responses to AZD1222 COVID-19 vaccine listed by TCRdb under 2021. About the investigation overall: TCR sequencing was performed for 230 to 250 trial participants, of whom around 200 were given two doses of AZD1222 and some 26 were given two doses of MenACWY control vaccine. Trial participants were enrolled by age into 18-55, 56-69 and 70-plus year subgroups, with 148, 28 and 57 TCR-sequenced participants respectively.

Overall results and qualifications from the work: Nearly half of unique spike-specific TCRs reportedly recognized epitopes outside regions mutated in the B.1.351 and B.1.1.7 variants. Vaccine-associated CD4 TCRs spanned the whole spike protein, with dominant responses in regions 160-218 and 743-854. In the small 56-69-year group, the increase in depth fell short of significance, most likely because of low power. Only six AZD1222 recipients were SARS-CoV-2 seropositive at baseline, limiting conclusions about previously exposed vaccinees. Most participants were white British and females outnumbered males, and the authors suggested that clonal diversity may have been underestimated. A significant rise in spike-specific TCR breadth and depth was observed after two AZD1222 doses relative to day 0 and relative to MenACWY recipients. Because no samples from the day 14 peak response were available, repertoires could be characterized only after the peak T cell response.

In its sample, this clone was seen a few times. Its antigen is unknown. Qualities for individual bases were not recorded, and no much larger clone is one base off. In light of the paper, this sample's time point label describes: baseline before first vaccination. According to the study, the label for this sample's treatment or condition signals: meningococcal conjugate vaccine given as trial control. The vaccinee samples were drawn from two UK trials, COV001 and COV002, one of which was a single-blind randomized controlled phase 2/3 trial testing AZD1222 (ChAdOx1 nCoV-19) in healthy adults. For TCRbeta chain sequencing, PBMC samples were collected from trial participants at day 0 and at day 28 after the second dose. The CDR3 regions of human TCRbeta chains were analyzed by immunosequencing. The source study handled its data this way. Repertoire TCRs were matched against a reference library of SARS-CoV-2-specific TCRs generated with the MIRA antigen-specificity platform. Breadth meant the fraction of unique TCRs that were SARS-CoV-2-associated, whereas depth meant the fraction of total T cells that were SARS-CoV-2-associated. Using the MIRA data, each spike-specific TCR was mapped to the spike region that the TCR reacts to and placed in a CD4 or CD8 class. Log10-transformed breadth and depth values were compared by one-way ANOVA with Sidak's multiple comparisons tests. The immuneACCESS repertoire file appears here via TCRdb, limited to in-frame rearrangements. These files lack a portion of the clones; in checked studies, under half of the deficit traces to unresolved V genes, and the cause of the others is not known. V, J and clone size are taken as reported in that table, and D and trimming were inferred from the DNA itself. The sample yields fewer than 250,000 clones; roughly 91% were counted once. Clones ranked in the top ten supply about 1% of the sample.

Based on the germline V gene (reference sequence), the CDR1 and CDR2 sequences are LNHDA and SQIVND. Trimmed from V: 10 bases; trimmed from J: 1 base; junction bases lacking a gene match: 8. The CDR3 goes from the cysteine to the phenylalanine over 14 residues. The only DNA kept is the CDR3, 42 bases in frame from the first base. Sequenced here: peripheral blood, sampled on day 0 of MenACWY control vaccination. The source is an adult in good health. The chain employs TRBV19 and TRBJ2-3; TRBD1 lines up with 7 middle nucleotides. The DNA sequence reads TGTGCCACCGCGTCAGGACAGGGCACAGATACGCAGTATTTT. Its translation reads: CATASGQGTDTQYF.